This T cell receptor (beta chain) was found in a study of post-analysis software for immune sequencing data. As regards this clonotype: Its antigen is undetermined.

Study-level findings and limits: TRBV5-6, TRBV5-1 and TRBV20-1 were among about 5 TRBV segments more frequent in patients than controls. Normalized Chao1 diversity was significantly lower in multiple sclerosis patients than in controls. Clustering by F measure revealed strong co-clustering among samples prepared together in one batch.

TCR beta cDNA libraries had unique molecular identifiers. TCRdb fed the PCR reads into MiXCR, producing one record per CDR3 protein. The sample contains approximately 440,000 distinct CDR3 sequences, under 55% of which appear only once. CDR1 is LNHNV, CDR2 YYDKDF, per germline (reference sequence). V lost 1 base and J 0 bases, leaving 7 bases between the germline ends. The CDR3 totals 15 residues. Sequenced sample: blood. This chain connects TRBV15 to TRBJ2-1; D remains ambiguous. This clonotype originated in a girl aged 10 to 17 with multiple sclerosis. As DNA, the CDR3 is TGTGCCACCAGCAGAGTGAAGGGCTCCTACAATGAGCAGTTCTTC. This codes for CATSRVKGSYNEQFF. Together with reference TRBV15 and TRBJ2-1, the CDR3 gives the full variable domain: DAMVIQNPRYQVTQFGKPVTLSCSQTLNHNVMYWYQQKSSQAPKLLFHYYDKDFNNEADTPDNFQSRRPNTSFCFLDIRSPGLGDTAMYLCATSRVKGSYNEQFFGPGTRLTVL.